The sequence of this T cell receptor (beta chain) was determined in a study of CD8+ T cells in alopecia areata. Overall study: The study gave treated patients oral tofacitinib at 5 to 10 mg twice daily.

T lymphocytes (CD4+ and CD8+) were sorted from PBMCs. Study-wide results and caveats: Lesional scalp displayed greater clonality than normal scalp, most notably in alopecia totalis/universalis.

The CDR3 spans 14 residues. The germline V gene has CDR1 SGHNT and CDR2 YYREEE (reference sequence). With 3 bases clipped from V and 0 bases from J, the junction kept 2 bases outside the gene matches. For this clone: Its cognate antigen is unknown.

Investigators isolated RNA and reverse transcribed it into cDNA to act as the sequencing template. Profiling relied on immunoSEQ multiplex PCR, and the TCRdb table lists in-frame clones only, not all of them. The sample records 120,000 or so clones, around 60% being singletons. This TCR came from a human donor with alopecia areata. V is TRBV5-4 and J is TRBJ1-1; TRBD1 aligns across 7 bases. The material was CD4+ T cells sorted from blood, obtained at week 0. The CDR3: CASSWDSMNTEAFF. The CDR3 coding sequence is TGTGCCAGCAGCTGGGACAGCATGAACACTGAAGCTTTCTTT.